What follows is one T cell receptor beta chain and its context. The protocol was immunoSEQ multiplex PCR, while the TCRdb copy is restricted to in-frame clones and leaves out a portion. This sample has some 71,000 clones, with 92% found just once. This sample was included in a study of T cell changes during pregnancy in multiple sclerosis. The TCR was taken from a female donor with multiple sclerosis, enrolled in a pregnancy study. The material was peripheral blood, obtained after pregnancy.

This chain's CDR3 is CASTKTVDTGELFF. In DNA, the CDR3 is TGTGCCAGCACAAAGACAGTAGACACCGGGGAGCTGTTTTTT. The chain recombines TRBV19 with TRBJ2-2; D possibly corresponds to TRBD1 (5 bases). This CDR3 comprises 14 residues. Germline CDR1 is LNHDA and CDR2 is SQIVND (reference sequence). Between the trimmed V and J ends, which lost 9 bases and 3 bases, there was a span of 14 bases.